Included here is one TCR beta chain sequence, with context. No antigen is known for it. The data are from a study of cytomegalovirus exposure and HLA in healthy donors. General observations from the study: Most TCR sequences proved rare, with some public TCRs found in many donors. The tendency of first-cohort TCR clusters to co-occur in the 130 or so validation repertoires was identified by a subsequent analysis. The study flagged roughly 160 TCR beta chains as cytomegalovirus-associated.

Assay used: immunoSEQ multiplex PCR; TCRdb lists only in-frame clones, some missing. The sample comprises approximately 200,000 clones, roughly three quarters of which are singletons, and less than 1.5% rests with the top ten. Sequencing used PBMCs. This sequence was found in a woman aged 25 to 39 in good health and CMV-seronegative.

The CDR3 DNA reads TGTGCCAGCAGTTTTCTGACAAGCACCCTAAGCCAGTACTTC. Its translation: CASSFLTSTLSQYF. The chain links TRBV28 to TRBJ2-4, with no clear D. CDR1 is MDHEN and CDR2 is SYDVKM in the germline V gene. V dropped 3 bases and J dropped 13 bases, with 19 bases sitting between them. CDR3 size: 14 residues.